One sample yielded the 16 T cell receptor beta chains listed below, sequenced in a study of cytomegalovirus exposure and HLA in healthy donors. Primers for the PCR totalled 60 Vbeta and 13 Jbeta. Generated by immunoSEQ multiplex PCR, the TCRdb table keeps only in-frame clones and is missing some. The data contain 130,000 to 150,000 clones, under 80% of them seen just once; the ten biggest clones take up less than 3%. The sequencing input was PBMCs. Receptors originate from a male donor in good health and CMV-seronegative.

With regard to this clone: One junction end disagrees with the germline gene, perhaps due to a read error. The chain combines TRBV7-7 with TRBJ2-1; D gene ambiguous. The germline CDR1 and CDR2 sequences are SSHAT and FNYEAQ (reference sequence). CDR3 length: 13 residues. The CDR3 loop is CASSLQYGNEQFF. In DNA, the CDR3 is TGTGCTAGCAGCTTACAATACGGCAATGAGCAGTTCTTC.

This clone showed up just once. V gene TRBV30 combines with J gene TRBJ2-5; tentatively, D is TRBD2 (6 bases). Near its end, the DNA agrees better with TRBJ2-7, so the J call may be wrong. Per the germline V gene, CDR1 is GTSNPN and CDR2 is SVGIG (reference sequence). The CDR3 length is 16 residues. The CDR3 here is CAWSVGSPSVSYEQYF. As DNA, the CDR3 is TGTGCCTGGAGTGTCGGTTCCCCTAGCGTCTCCTACGAGCAGTACTTC.

The chain employs TRBV19 and TRBJ2-7, with D perhaps matching TRBD2 (5 bases). The germline gives CDR1 LNHDA, CDR2 SQIVND (reference sequence). Trimming took off 7 bases at V and 3 bases at J, with 13 bases between the two ends. The CDR3 sequence is 13 residues long. The CDR3 DNA sequence: TGTGCCAGTAATCGCCTCGGGGACTACGAGCAGTACTTC. As protein: CASNRLGDYEQYF.

The rearrangement uses TRBV9 and TRBJ1-3; 7 nucleotides agree with TRBD1. V shed 3 bases and J 2 bases; nucleotides not matched to a gene: 2. Germline CDR1 SGDLS, CDR2 YYNGEE. The CDR3 sequence is 14 residues long. The CDR3 loop reads CASSGQGTGNTIYF. The CDR3 nucleotides are TGTGCCAGCAGCGGACAGGGTACTGGAAACACCATATATTTT. Looking up the rest from reference TRBV9 and TRBJ1-3 gives the full variable domain: DSGVTQTPKHLITATGQRVTLRCSPRSGDLSVYWYQQSLDQGLQFLIQYYNGEERAKGNILERFSAQQFPDLHSELNLSSLELGDSALYFCASSGQGTGNTIYFGEGSWLTVV.

The rearrangement joins TRBV4-2 to TRBJ2-7; 10 positions agree with TRBD2. Germline CDR1 LGHNA, CDR2 YNFKEQ. The CDR3 has 18 amino acids. After removal of 4 bases from V and 0 bases from J, the junction contained 12 bases not matched to a gene. This CDR3 is CASSLEERTSGFSYEQYF. The CDR3 DNA follows: TGTGCCAGCAGCCTAGAGGAGAGGACTAGCGGCTTCTCCTACGAGCAGTACTTC.

The rearrangement joins TRBV7-6 to TRBJ2-1, with D possibly matching TRBD2 (6 bases). The CDR3 is made up of 12 amino acids. CDR1 is SGHVS and CDR2 is FNYEAQ in the germline V gene. The V gene lost 5 bases and the J gene lost 7 bases, with 9 bases spanning the gap. The CDR3 spells CASSHLANEQFF. The CDR3 DNA sequence: TGTGCCAGCAGCCACCTAGCGAATGAGCAGTTCTTC.

This clone was found once. This rearrangement joins TRBV28 to TRBJ2-1; D is possibly TRBD1 (5 bases). The CDR3 covers 12 residues. Trimming took 3 bases from V and 10 from J, leaving 10 bases between them. CDR1 and CDR2 (germline): MDHEN, SYDVKM. This CDR3 reads CASSFQGTEQFF. The CDR3 nucleotides read TGTGCCAGCAGTTTCCAGGGTACCGAGCAGTTCTTC.

V gene TRBV27 combines with J gene TRBJ2-1; 9 positions match TRBD2. J was trimmed by 4 bases and V by 6 bases; bases with no gene match: 10. The CDR3 contains 16 residues. The germline V gene has CDR1 MNHEY and CDR2 SMNVEV (reference sequence). CDR3 region: CASSPFDAGGYNEQFF. The CDR3 DNA follows: TGTGCCAGCAGCCCCTTTGATGCGGGAGGGTACAATGAGCAGTTCTTC.

The J gene is TRBJ1-6, the V gene TRBV5-6, with 7 bases lining up with TRBD1. The V gene end was trimmed by 2 bases and the J gene end by 9 bases; junction bases not matched to a gene: 8. The CDR3 runs to 15 residues. The germline V gene has CDR1 SGHDT and CDR2 YYEEEE. CDR3 nucleotide sequence: TGTGCCAGCAGCTTTTCCGTCGACAGGGCTTCACCCCTCCACTTT. It is translated as CASSFSVDRASPLHF.

Of note for this clone: Compared with germline, one end of the junction differs, possibly owing to a read error. This chain connects TRBV7-7 to TRBJ2-1, with D possibly TRBD1 on 6 matching bases. This CDR3 comprises 14 residues. Germline CDR1 reads SSHAT; CDR2 reads FNYEAQ (reference sequence). CDR3 bases: TGTGCTAGCAGCCCGTCACAGGGTTCCAATGAGCAGTTCTTC. Residues: CASSPSQGSNEQFF.

The chain couples TRBV6-6 to TRBJ2-1; the D gene is possibly TRBD1 (6 bases). Germline CDR1 MNHNY, CDR2 SVGAGI (reference sequence). V was clipped by 6 bases and J by 4 bases, with 16 bases between them. The CDR3 extends over 15 amino acids. This chain's CDR3 is CASRAGTNLYNEQFF. CDR3 coding DNA: TGTGCCAGCAGGGCCGGGACAAATTTATACAATGAGCAGTTCTTC.

Turning to this clone: One end of the junction is discordant with germline, which a read error may explain. This sequence joins TRBV15 and TRBJ2-1; 9 nucleotides match TRBD1. The CDR3 is 16 residues long. Germline CDR1 reads LNHNV; CDR2 reads YYDKDF (reference sequence). The CDR3 DNA sequence: TGTGCCACCAGCGGAGAATGGGACAGGGTACGGAATGAGCAGTTCTTC. This codes for CATSGEWDRVRNEQFF.

The chain carries TRBV11-2 and TRBJ2-5; 15 bases map to TRBD2. Unmatched junction bases numbered 4, after V lost 5 bases and J lost 0 bases. Germline V CDR1 and CDR2: SGHAT, FQNNGV. CDR3 length: 17 residues. The chain's CDR3 is CASSIGLAGGYQETQYF. CDR3 nucleotide sequence: TGTGCCAGCAGCATCGGACTAGCGGGGGGGTACCAAGAGACCCAGTACTTC.

The chain recombines TRBV5-1 with TRBJ2-5, with 9 bases that match TRBD2. Germline V gene sequence: CDR1 SGHRS, CDR2 YFSETQ. The CDR3 runs 15 residues. V dropped 0 bases and J dropped 4; count of bases not matched to a gene: 4. CDR3 nucleotides: TGCGCCAGCAGCTTGGCACTAGCGGGCGGAGAGACCCAGTACTTC. Translation gives CASSLALAGGETQYF.

The chain employs TRBV27 and TRBJ2-2; D uncertain. CDR1 and CDR2 from the germline V gene are MNHEY and SMNVEV (reference sequence). The CDR3 is made up of 14 amino acids. V lost 3 bases and J lost 1, with 6 bases in between. This CDR3 reads CASSFRENTGELFF. CDR3 coding DNA: TGTGCCAGCAGTTTCCGAGAGAACACCGGGGAGCTGTTTTTT.

The V call is TRBV6-8, the J call TRBJ2-1, with 11 bases that match TRBD1. CDR3 size: 16 residues. CDR1 MNHGY and CDR2 SAAAGT come from the germline V gene. V lost 5 bases, J lost 10 bases, and 13 bases stayed unmatched. The CDR3 nucleotides are TGTGCCAGCAGTAAAGGACAGGGGGCACTTCTGAGGGAGCAGTTCTTC. It specifies CASSKGQGALLREQFF.